A selection of T cell receptor beta chains follows, all from one sample in a study of regulatory T cells in long-lasting Graves disease. MiXCR, applied by TCRdb to the multiplex PCR reads, yields one record per CDR3 protein. The table lists fewer than 650,000 distinct CDR3 sequences, roughly 15% of them singletons. These data are also associated with another study on T cells in Graves' hyperthyroidism and ophthalmopathy.

Here the sequenced sample was peripheral blood mononuclear cells (PBMCs), taken at new diagnosis, from a patient treated with antithyroid drugs. Receptors were obtained from a young woman with Graves disease. Both conserved end residues are part of each CDR3. A D gene is named only where the DNA matches it firmly. The listing skips clone size in some rows; elsewhere it reads once, few, many or a size class.

D: -; size: many; J: TRBJ2-2; length: 13; V: TRBV5-1; CDR3: CASRQGTTGELFF; DNA: TGCGCCAGCAGGCAGGGAACGACCGGGGAGCTGTTTTTT
D: -; size: many; J: TRBJ2-2; length: 12; V: TRBV7-8; CDR3: CASSQSTGELFF; DNA: TGTGCCAGCAGCCAGAGCACCGGGGAGCTGTTTTTT
D: -; size: many; J: TRBJ2-3; length: 11; V: TRBV29-1; CDR3: CSVEPTDTQYF; DNA: TGCAGCGTTGAACCAACAGATACGCAGTATTTT
D: -; size: once; J: TRBJ1-2; length: 13; V: TRBV5-4; CDR3: CASSSTGFYGYTF; DNA: TGTGCCAGCAGCTCAACAGGGTTCTATGGCTACACCTTC
D: TRBD1; size: few; J: TRBJ1-1; length: 13; V: TRBV24-1; CDR3: CATSDNTGAQAFF; DNA: TGTGCCACCAGTGACAATACAGGGGCCCAAGCTTTCTTT
D: TRBD2; size: -; J: TRBJ2-2; length: 18; V: TRBV3-1; CDR3: CASSQAVLAGRFTGELFF; DNA: TGTGCCAGCAGCCAAGCGGTGTTAGCGGGGAGATTCACCGGGGAGCTGTTTTTT
D: TRBD1; size: -; J: TRBJ1-3; length: 16; V: TRBV5-1; CDR3: CASRFGTGLSGNTIYF; DNA: TGCGCCAGCAGATTCGGGACAGGGCTTTCTGGAAACACCATATATTTT
D: -; size: few; J: TRBJ1-1; length: 13; V: TRBV20-1; CDR3: CSARSGLNTEAFF; DNA: TGCAGTGCTAGATCAGGACTTAACACTGAAGCTTTCTTT
D: TRBD1; size: many; J: TRBJ2-1; length: 14; V: TRBV20-1; CDR3: CSAYGQGRYNEQFF; DNA: TGCAGTGCTTACGGACAGGGACGCTACAATGAGCAGTTCTTC
D: TRBD2; size: many; J: TRBJ2-7; length: 14; V: TRBV9; CDR3: CASSAAGGPGEQYF; DNA: TGTGCCAGCAGCGCAGCGGGAGGACCGGGCGAGCAGTACTTC
D: TRBD1; size: -; J: TRBJ2-7; length: 17; V: TRBV12-3/TRBV12-4; CDR3: CASSNRRVTGSSYEQYF; DNA: TGTGCCAGCAGCAACCGCCGGGTGACAGGGAGCTCCTACGAGCAGTACTTC
D: -; size: -; J: TRBJ2-7; length: 13; V: TRBV2; CDR3: CASTPQVSYEQYF; DNA: TGTGCCAGTACCCCCCAGGTCTCCTACGAGCAGTACTTC
D: -; size: once; J: TRBJ1-2; length: 15; V: TRBV3-1; CDR3: CASSQDLGGLEGYTF; DNA: TGTGCCAGCAGCCAAGATCTCGGCGGACTAGAAGGCTACACCTTC
D: TRBD1; size: many; J: TRBJ2-3; length: 17; V: TRBV7-9; CDR3: CASSLGNRGVKGDTQYF; DNA: TGTGCCAGCAGCTTAGGAAACAGGGGGGTTAAGGGAGATACGCAGTATTTT
D: -; size: -; J: TRBJ2-6; length: 13; V: TRBV20-1; CDR3: CSARAAGANVLTF; DNA: TGCAGTGCTAGAGCAGCTGGGGCCAACGTCCTGACTTTC
D: TRBD1; size: many; J: TRBJ1-1; length: 17; V: TRBV11-2; CDR3: CASSPRRGTGRNTEAFF; DNA: TGTGCCAGCAGCCCCCGAAGGGGGACAGGGCGGAACACTGAAGCTTTCTTT
D: -; size: many; J: TRBJ1-5; length: 12; V: TRBV28; CDR3: CASSLPGLAQHF; DNA: TGTGCCAGCAGTTTACCAGGGCTGGCCCAGCATTTT
D: -; size: -; J: TRBJ2-4; length: 17; V: TRBV14; CDR3: CASSQASIKAFINIQYF; DNA: TGTGCCAGCAGCCAAGCTTCGATAAAGGCCTTCATCAACATTCAGTACTTC
D: -; size: many; J: TRBJ1-1; length: 14; V: TRBV28; CDR3: CASSFGRMNTEAFF; DNA: TGTGCCAGCAGTTTCGGACGGATGAACACTGAAGCTTTCTTT
D: -; size: many; J: TRBJ1-3; length: 15; V: TRBV19; CDR3: CASSPMRHAGNTIYF; DNA: TGTGCCAGTAGCCCTATGCGCCACGCTGGAAACACCATATATTTT
D: -; size: few; J: TRBJ2-7; length: 16; V: TRBV6-4; CDR3: CASSYSITRSSYEQYF; DNA: TGTGCCAGCAGTTACTCGATAACACGTTCCTCCTACGAGCAGTACTTC
D: TRBD2; size: -; J: TRBJ2-1; length: 12; V: TRBV7-2; CDR3: CASRLMSGRPAF; DNA: TGTGCCAGCAGACTAATGAGCGGGAGGCCAGCCTTC
D: -; size: -; J: TRBJ2-5; length: 15; V: TRBV27; CDR3: CASSLSGQGRGTQYF; DNA: TGTGCCAGCAGTTTATCCGGGCAGGGGCGAGGGACCCAGTACTTC
D: -; size: -; J: TRBJ2-3; length: 15; V: TRBV20-1; CDR3: CSASPDLPRTDTQYF; DNA: TGCAGTGCTAGCCCGGACCTTCCACGCACAGATACGCAGTATTTT
D: -; size: many; J: TRBJ2-3; length: 13; V: TRBV2; CDR3: CASRKGATDTQYF; DNA: TGTGCCAGCAGAAAAGGAGCCACAGATACGCAGTATTTT
D: -; size: -; J: TRBJ2-2; length: 15; V: TRBV6-4; CDR3: CASSEDGSITGELFF; DNA: TGTGCCAGCAGTGAAGACGGGAGCATCACCGGGGAGCTGTTTTTT
D: -; size: few; J: TRBJ2-4; length: 15; V: TRBV28; CDR3: CASSVARTDKNIQYF; DNA: TGTGCCAGCAGTGTAGCACGGACAGACAAAAACATTCAGTACTTC
D: -; size: -; J: TRBJ2-5; length: 14; V: TRBV7-6; CDR3: CATSLGTSQETQYF; DNA: TGTGCAACCAGCTTAGGTACCTCCCAAGAGACCCAGTACTTC
D: TRBD1; size: few; J: TRBJ1-4; length: 16; V: TRBV5-1; CDR3: CASSIPPGTGNGELFF; DNA: TGCGCCAGCAGCATACCCCCCGGGACAGGGAATGGCGAACTGTTTTTT
D: -; size: many; J: TRBJ1-6; length: 17; V: TRBV6-5; CDR3: CASSYSRVAGADSPLHF; DNA: TGTGCCAGCAGTTACTCGAGGGTAGCAGGAGCCGATTCACCCCTCCACTTT
D: TRBD1; size: many; J: TRBJ1-2; length: 14; V: TRBV5-1; CDR3: CASSGRDSNYGYTF; DNA: TGCGCCAGCAGCGGAAGGGACAGCAACTATGGCTACACCTTC